The entry below describes one TCR beta chain. Its antigen is not known. The source of the sample is a study of T cell repertoires in cytomegalovirus infection. TCRdb re-called the reads through MiXCR, storing one row per CDR3 protein. Of 25,000 to 35,000 distinct CDR3 sequences listed, about 20% are singletons. This receptor was identified in a human donor in good health (CMV status not recorded). Some clones in this sample may be carry-over from other donors' samples. The sequenced sample was CD8+ T cells from cultured PBMCs, obtained from culture after CMV antigen stimulation.

CDR3 in amino acids: CASSLEIVGGGTHYFMNTEAFF. Here the CDR3 DNA reads TGTGCCAGCAGCTTAGAGATCGTGGGTGGGGGAACACACTACTTCATGAACACTGAAGCTTTCTTT. The chain employs TRBV11-2 and TRBJ1-1, with D possibly being TRBD1 (5 bases). CDR3 length equals 22 residues. In germline, CDR1 is SGHAT, CDR2 FQNNGV. Trimming pared 0 bases from V and 0 bases from J, leaving 29 bases between.